The 4 T cell receptor beta chains below were found in one sample sequenced in a study of CD8 T cells in Susac syndrome. An amount of RNA that ranged from roughly 0.5 to 1 ug was reverse transcribed with random hexamers. TCRdb recomputed calls from the immunoSEQ multiplex PCR reads with MiXCR, one row per CDR3 protein. The repertoire includes 150,000 to 200,000 distinct CDR3 sequences, almost 96% of them detected once, and approximately 0.1% sits in the top ten. The specimen was CD4+ T cells from PBMCs. The receptor set was obtained from a human donor with Susac syndrome.

The rearrangement uses TRBV18 and TRBJ1-1, with 8 bases that match TRBD1. The CDR3 extends over 15 amino acids. The V and J ends lost 3 bases and 3 bases, in that order; junction bases with no gene match: 6. Per germline, CDR1 KGHSH and CDR2 LQKENI. In nucleotides, the CDR3 is TGTGCCAGCTCACCCGAGACAGGGGCGGACACTGAAGCTTTCTTT. Its protein product is CASSPETGADTEAFF.

The V and J genes are TRBV3-1 and TRBJ2-1; 10 nucleotides line up with TRBD2. Germline V gene sequence: CDR1 LGHDT, CDR2 YNNKEL (reference sequence). CDR3 length: 15 residues. J was trimmed by 5 bases and V by 4 bases; bases with no gene match: 5. The CDR3 DNA reads as TGTGCCAGCAGCCCGAGCGGGGGGGGCCACAATGAGCAGTTCTTC. It encodes CASSPSGGGHNEQFF.

CDR3 sequence: CAWSGGHGLGSGNTIYF. DNA for the CDR3: TGTGCCTGGAGTGGGGGGCACGGGCTCGGCTCTGGAAACACCATATATTTT. This sequence joins TRBV30 and TRBJ1-3; tentatively, D is TRBD1 (6 bases). CDR3 size: 17 residues. Germline V gene data show CDR1 as GTSNPN and CDR2 as SVGIG (reference sequence). The germline V and J ends were trimmed by 1 base and 0 bases, with 16 bases remaining between them.

The gene calls are TRBV29-1 and TRBJ1-1; D uncertain. CDR3 size: 13 residues. V was shortened by 4 bases and J by 5 bases, with 14 bases between the two germline ends. CDR1 is SQVTM, CDR2 ANQGSEA, per germline. CDR3 in DNA: TGCAGCGTTGCCGGTGGGCGCGGGACTGAAGCTTTCTTT. Residues: CSVAGGRGTEAFF. The whole variable domain, filled in from reference TRBV29-1 and TRBJ1-1, reads SAVISQKPSRDICQRGTSLTIQCQVDSQVTMMFWYRQQPGQSLTLIATANQGSEATYESGFVIDKFPISRPNLTFSTLTVSNMSPEDSSIYLCSVAGGRGTEAFFGQGTRLTVV.